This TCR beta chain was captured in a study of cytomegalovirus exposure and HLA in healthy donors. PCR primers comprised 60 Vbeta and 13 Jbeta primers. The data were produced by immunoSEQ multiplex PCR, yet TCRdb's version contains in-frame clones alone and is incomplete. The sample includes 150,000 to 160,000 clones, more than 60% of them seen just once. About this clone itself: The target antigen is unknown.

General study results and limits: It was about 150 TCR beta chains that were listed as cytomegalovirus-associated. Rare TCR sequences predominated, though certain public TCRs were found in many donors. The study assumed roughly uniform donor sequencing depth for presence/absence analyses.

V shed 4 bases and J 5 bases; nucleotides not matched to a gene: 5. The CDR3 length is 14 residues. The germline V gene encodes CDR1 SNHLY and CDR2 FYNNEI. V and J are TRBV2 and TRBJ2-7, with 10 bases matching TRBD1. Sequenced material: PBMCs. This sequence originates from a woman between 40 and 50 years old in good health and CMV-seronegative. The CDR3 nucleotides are TGTGCCAGCAGTGGGGACAGGGGAGGCCACGAGCAGTACTTC. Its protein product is CASSGDRGGHEQYF.